The present entry profiles one TCR beta chain with its context. V lost 6 bases and J 7 bases, leaving 16 bases between the germline ends. Germline V gene sequence: CDR1 LNHDA, CDR2 SQIVND (reference sequence). This CDR3 comprises 13 residues. These data come from a study of T cell changes during pregnancy in multiple sclerosis. Only in-frame clones appear in the TCRdb table, and some are missing; sequencing was by immunoSEQ multiplex PCR. The data contain tens of thousands of clones, 90% to 95% of them singletons. The gene calls are TRBV19 and TRBJ2-7; TRBD2 might be the D (5 bases). The origin of this receptor is a female donor with multiple sclerosis, enrolled in a pregnancy study. The starting material was CD8+ T cells from peripheral blood mononuclear cells, obtained in the second trimester of pregnancy. The CDR3 DNA sequence: TGTGCCAGTAGCGCCGGACTCCCTGGTGAGCAGTACTTC. It yields the protein CASSAGLPGEQYF. Based on the CDR3 plus reference TRBV19 and TRBJ2-7, the full variable domain is DGGITQSPKYLFRKEGQNVTLSCEQNLNHDAMYWYRQDPGQGLRLIYYSQIVNDFQKGDIAEGYSVSREKKESFPLTVTSAQKNPTAFYLCASSAGLPGEQYFGPGTRLTVT.